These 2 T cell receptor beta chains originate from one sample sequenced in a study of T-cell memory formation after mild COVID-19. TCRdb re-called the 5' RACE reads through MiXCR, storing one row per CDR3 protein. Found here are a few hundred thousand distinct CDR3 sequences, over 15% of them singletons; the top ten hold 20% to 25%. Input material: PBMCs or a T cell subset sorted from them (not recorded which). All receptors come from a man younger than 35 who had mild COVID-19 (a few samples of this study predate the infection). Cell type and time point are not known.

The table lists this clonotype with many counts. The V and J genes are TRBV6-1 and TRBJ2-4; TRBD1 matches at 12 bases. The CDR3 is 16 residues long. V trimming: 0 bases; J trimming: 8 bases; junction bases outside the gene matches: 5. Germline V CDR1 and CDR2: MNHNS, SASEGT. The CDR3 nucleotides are TGTGCCAGCAGTGAAGCGCAGGGGACAGGGGGCGACATTCAGTACTTC. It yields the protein CASSEAQGTGGDIQYF.

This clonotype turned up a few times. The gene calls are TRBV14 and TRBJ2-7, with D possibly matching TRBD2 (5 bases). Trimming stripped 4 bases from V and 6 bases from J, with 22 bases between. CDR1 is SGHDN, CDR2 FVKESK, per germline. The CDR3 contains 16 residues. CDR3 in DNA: TGTGCCAGCAGCCCGCATAGCGCAGTAGCTGGGTGCGAGCAGTACGTC. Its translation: CASSPHSAVAGCEQYV.